The 32 T cell receptor beta chains below come from one sample, sequenced in a study of T cells in localized non-small cell lung cancer. Measured with immunoSEQ multiplex PCR; TCRdb has only the in-frame clones, and not every one. The table lists 1,000 or so clones, approximately 19% of them singletons, with over 15% in the top ten. The material sequenced was normal lung tissue next to the tumor, taken before any cancer treatment. These receptors came from a female donor older than 55 with stage II squamous cell lung carcinoma.

This clone was seen more than once but under ten times. The chain carries TRBV28 and TRBJ1-1; TRBD1 agrees at 8 bases. This CDR3 has 16 amino acids. Per germline, CDR1 MDHEN and CDR2 SYDVKM. With V trimmed by 6 bases and J by 0 bases, 9 bases remained unmatched. The CDR3 sequence is CASSPQGAGMNTEAFF. The DNA for the CDR3 is TGTGCCAGCAGCCCCCAGGGGGCAGGGATGAACACTGAAGCTTTCTTT.

About this clone itself: In the same sample, other DNA sequences code for this CDR3. The J gene is TRBJ1-1, the V gene TRBV5-1; the D gene is possibly TRBD1 (6 bases). The V end was cut by 4 bases, the J end by 5 bases, with 15 bases between. Per germline, CDR1 SGHRS and CDR2 YFSETQ. This CDR3 region has 14 residues. The CDR3 here is CASSTGQQETEAFF. The CDR3 DNA sequence: TGCGCCAGCAGCACCGGACAGCAAGAGACTGAAGCTTTCTTT.

The chain combines TRBV29-1 with TRBJ1-2; D not certain. The ends were cut back, 3 bases at V and 2 bases at J, with 7 bases in the middle. Germline values: CDR1 SQVTM, CDR2 ANQGSEA. The CDR3 totals 12 residues. This CDR3 reads CSVELGNYGYTF. CDR3 coding DNA: TGCAGCGTTGAGCTCGGAAACTATGGCTACACCTTC.

This clone has just a few counts. This chain uses TRBV11-3 with TRBJ2-5; 7 bases line up with TRBD2. V gave up 0 bases and J gave up 1 base; unmatched junction bases: 8. From germline, CDR1 is SGHNT and CDR2 YENEEA. CDR3 length: 17 residues. The DNA of the CDR3 is TGTGCCAGCAGCTTAGAGAGGCTAGCGGTAACCCAAGAGACCCAGTACTTC. This gives the protein CASSLERLAVTQETQYF.

In its sample, this clone was seen a few times. The rearrangement links TRBV11-1 to TRBJ1-4; weak D call: TRBD1 (5 bases). The CDR3 is 14 residues long. Trimming stripped 2 bases from V and 5 bases from J, with 9 bases between. Per germline, CDR1 SGHAT and CDR2 FQDESV (reference sequence). CDR3 residues: CASSLRAGNEKLFF. DNA of the CDR3: TGTGCCAGCAGCTTACGGGCAGGGAATGAAAAACTGTTTTTT.

This clone turned up a few times. The rearrangement links TRBV28 to TRBJ1-1; the D gene is possibly TRBD1 (5 bases). Germline assignment: CDR1 MDHEN and CDR2 SYDVKM. The CDR3 runs to 17 residues. V was clipped by 4 bases and J by 6 bases, with 24 bases between them. The chain's CDR3 is CASSSILFEGKSAEAFF. The CDR3 bases are TGTGCCAGCAGTTCCATATTGTTTGAGGGGAAAAGCGCTGAAGCTTTCTTT.

This clone was picked up one time. V and J are TRBV14 and TRBJ2-1; 11 positions match TRBD2. CDR3 length: 13 residues. CDR1 and CDR2 from the germline V gene are SGHDN and FVKESK. V was clipped by 0 bases and J by 15 bases; unmatched bases: 4. The chain's CDR3 is CASSQDHSGRVFF. Here the CDR3 DNA reads TGTGCCAGCAGCCAAGACCATAGCGGGAGGGTGTTCTTC.

The V gene is TRBV6-8, the J gene TRBJ2-1; 7 bases agree with TRBD1. Germline CDR1 is MNHGY and CDR2 is SAAAGT. The length of the CDR3 is 14 residues. V dropped 6 bases and J dropped 5; count of bases not matched to a gene: 7. The CDR3 nucleotides read TGTGCCAGCAGCGAGACAGGGATGCACAATGAGCAGTTCTTC. Protein: CASSETGMHNEQFF.

J is TRBJ1-6 and V is TRBV30; 7 bases align to TRBD1. This CDR3 has 15 amino acids. Germline-derived CDR1 and CDR2 are GTSNPN and SVGIG (reference sequence). Losses at the gene ends were 2 bases for V and 7 bases for J; bases not matched to a gene: 8. In DNA form, the CDR3 reads TGTGCCTGGAGTATTCCCGACAGGGAAAATTCACCCCTCCACTTT. Its translation: CAWSIPDRENSPLHF.

The chain carries TRBV18 and TRBJ2-1; TRBD1 might be the D (5 bases). The CDR3 totals 12 residues. Trimming took 6 bases from V and 12 from J, leaving 15 bases between them. Per the germline V gene, CDR1 is KGHSH and CDR2 is LQKENI. The CDR3 DNA sequence: TGTGCCAGCTCGGGGCAGAGCCCTGGGCAGTTCTTC. Amino acids: CASSGQSPGQFF.

This clone rates as large. The chain carries TRBV28 and TRBJ1-1; D remains unclear. Germline assignment: CDR1 MDHEN and CDR2 SYDVKM. The CDR3 runs 13 residues. V was trimmed by 7 bases and J by 4 bases, leaving 13 bases between them. CDR3 sequence reads: CASKAGFPTEAFF. The CDR3, as DNA: TGTGCCAGCAAGGCCGGGTTCCCCACTGAAGCTTTCTTT. The full variable domain, in which reference TRBV28 and TRBJ1-1 provide the parts outside the CDR3, is DVKVTQSSRYLVKRTGEKVFLECVQDMDHENMFWYRQDPGLGLRLIYFSYDVKMKEKGDIPEGYSVSREKKERFSLILESASTNQTSMYLCASKAGFPTEAFFGQGTRLTVV.

This clone was seen more than once but under ten times. The chain is built from TRBV28 and TRBJ1-2; D unresolved. CDR1 and CDR2 from the germline V gene are MDHEN and SYDVKM. The V and J ends lost 2 bases and 4 bases respectively, with 5 bases between them. This CDR3 has 12 residues. The CDR3 sequence: CASSLNGYGYTF. The CDR3 bases are TGTGCCAGCAGTTTAAACGGCTATGGCTACACCTTC.

This rearrangement joins TRBV6-8 to TRBJ1-6, with TRBD1 as a possible D gene (5 bases). The CDR3 is made up of 14 amino acids. The germline gives CDR1 MNHGY, CDR2 SAAAGT. Trimming pared 2 bases from V and 9 bases from J, leaving 11 bases between. The CDR3 DNA reads TGTGCCAGCAGTTACCTTCAGGGAGCTTCACCCCTCCACTTT. It yields the protein CASSYLQGASPLHF.

This clone was seen more than once but under ten times. CDR3 amino acids: CASSREPTGETQYF. For the CDR3, the DNA is TGTGCCAGCAGCCGTGAACCGACCGGGGAGACCCAGTACTTC. The chain has TRBV6-8 and TRBJ2-5, with D unresolved. The CDR3 is made up of 14 amino acids. Germline V gene lookup returns CDR1 MNHGY and CDR2 SAAAGT. V was trimmed by 6 bases and J by 5 bases, leaving 16 bases between them.

J is TRBJ1-1 and V is TRBV2, with 7 bases that match TRBD1. The CDR3 is 14 residues long. Looked up from germline, CDR1 is SNHLY and CDR2 is FYNNEI. V was pared by 7 bases and J by 2 bases, with 7 bases of the junction left unmatched. The DNA for the CDR3 is TGTGCCAGCAACCGCCGGGACAGCAACACTGAAGCTTTCTTT. It specifies CASNRRDSNTEAFF.

This clone was counted only a few times. The J gene is TRBJ1-5, the V gene TRBV6-8; weak D call: TRBD1 (6 bases). The V end lost 0 bases, the J end lost 2 bases, and 17 bases lay between the germline ends. Per the germline V gene, CDR1 is MNHGY and CDR2 is SAAAGT. The CDR3 contains 18 residues. The CDR3 is CASSYSIPGSGGNQPQHF. In DNA form, the CDR3 reads TGTGCCAGCAGTTACTCGATACCAGGGTCAGGGGGCAATCAGCCCCAGCATTTT.

In its sample, this clone was seen a few times. The rearrangement uses TRBV11-3 and TRBJ2-1, with 12 bases that match TRBD2. With 3 bases clipped from V and 8 bases from J, the junction kept 8 bases outside the gene matches. The CDR3 extends over 16 amino acids. Germline CDR1 SGHNT, CDR2 YENEEA. CDR3 protein: CASSFATSGSNDEQFF. For the CDR3, the DNA is TGTGCCAGCAGCTTTGCGACTAGCGGGAGTAACGATGAGCAGTTCTTC. Drawing the rest from reference TRBV11-3 and TRBJ2-1, the complete variable domain is EAGVVQSPRYKIIEKKQPVAFWCNPISGHNTLYWYLQNLGQGPELLIRYENEEAVDDSQLPKDRFSAERLKGVDSTLKIQPAELGDSAVYLCASSFATSGSNDEQFFGPGTRLTVL.

The chain combines TRBV6-8 with TRBJ2-7, with 8 bases aligning to TRBD1. There are 13 residues in the CDR3. Germline V CDR1 and CDR2: MNHGY, SAAAGT. The ends lost 6 bases at V and 1 base at J; junction bases unmatched: 2. CDR3 in amino acids: CASRQGESYEQYF. The DNA of the CDR3 is TGTGCCAGCAGACAGGGGGAATCCTACGAGCAGTACTTC.

This clone was picked up a small number of times. The CDR3 spells CASEDRGYTGELFF. CDR3 nucleotides: TGTGCCAGCGAGGACAGGGGATACACCGGGGAGCTGTTTTTT. The J gene is TRBJ2-2, the V gene TRBV6-8; 9 nucleotides align to TRBD1. Unmatched junction bases numbered 4, after V lost 8 bases and J lost 3 bases. The CDR3 has 14 residues. In germline, CDR1 is MNHGY, CDR2 SAAAGT.

This clone is labeled medium-sized. The CDR3 DNA is TGTGCCAGCAGACGACCTTGGGATGAAAAACTGTTTTTT. Encoded protein: CASRRPWDEKLFF. The chain carries TRBV7-2 and TRBJ1-4; D call uncertain. V lost 6 bases, J lost 6 bases, and 11 bases lay in between. The V gene's germline CDR1 is SGHTA and CDR2 FQGNSA. CDR3 size: 13 residues.

The chain joins TRBV30 to TRBJ1-2; no reliable D call. Germline V gene sequence: CDR1 GTSNPN, CDR2 SVGIG (reference sequence). V was pared by 2 bases and J by 3 bases, with 16 bases between. The CDR3 extends over 15 amino acids. The CDR3 here is CAWSPAAAGDYGYTF. CDR3 in DNA: TGTGCCTGGAGTCCGGCGGCAGCTGGGGACTATGGCTACACCTTC.

This clone was seen a few times. The chain combines TRBV19 with TRBJ1-3; TRBD1 matches 7 bases. This CDR3 is built from 15 residues. CDR1 and CDR2 from the germline V gene are LNHDA and SQIVND (reference sequence). V lost 5 bases, J lost 3 bases, and 7 bases stayed unmatched. The CDR3 sequence: CASSPTGLLGNTIYF. The CDR3 bases are TGTGCCAGTAGTCCGACAGGGCTTCTTGGAAACACCATATATTTT.

This clone was seen only a few times. This chain links TRBV29-1 with TRBJ1-2, with 10 positions matching TRBD1. CDR3 length: 13 amino acids. V gave up 3 bases and J gave up 3 bases; unmatched junction bases: 1. CDR1 SQVTM and CDR2 ANQGSEA come from the germline V gene. The CDR3 loop reads CSVEGQGYYGYTF. As DNA, the CDR3 is TGCAGCGTTGAGGGACAGGGGTACTATGGCTACACCTTC.

This clone counts as large. The genes are TRBV11-3 and TRBJ1-2; tentative D call: TRBD1 (5 bases). Germline-derived CDR1 and CDR2 are SGHNT and YENEEA. V was pared by 1 base and J by 6 bases, with 12 bases between. The CDR3 extends over 14 amino acids. CDR3 nucleotides: TGTGCCAGCAGCTTAGGACAGCGAGGAGATGGCTACACCTTC. Protein sequence: CASSLGQRGDGYTF. Supplemented by reference TRBV11-3 and TRBJ1-2, the full variable domain reads EAGVVQSPRYKIIEKKQPVAFWCNPISGHNTLYWYLQNLGQGPELLIRYENEEAVDDSQLPKDRFSAERLKGVDSTLKIQPAELGDSAVYLCASSLGQRGDGYTFGSGTRLTVV.

The rearrangement uses TRBV6-8 and TRBJ2-5; D uncertain. CDR1 is MNHGY, CDR2 SAAAGT, per germline. The CDR3 is made up of 15 amino acids. V gave up 0 bases and J gave up 5 bases, with 13 bases separating them. The chain's CDR3 is CASSYSHSGLETQYF. As DNA, the CDR3 is TGTGCCAGCAGTTACTCGCATTCAGGTTTGGAGACCCAGTACTTC.

This clone has just a few counts. The chain recombines TRBV28 with TRBJ2-7, with D perhaps matching TRBD1 or TRBD2 (5 bases each). The germline CDR1 and CDR2 sequences are MDHEN and SYDVKM. The CDR3 has 14 amino acids. V lost 8 bases, J lost 2 bases, and 16 bases lay in between. CDR3 in amino acids: CASGNPRGAYEQYF. The CDR3 region has the DNA TGTGCCAGCGGCAATCCCCGGGGCGCCTACGAGCAGTACTTC.

This clone was detected once. The rearrangement links TRBV18 to TRBJ2-1, with 9 bases fitting TRBD2. In germline, CDR1 is KGHSH, CDR2 LQKENI. J lost 6 bases, V lost 3 bases, and 3 bases had no gene match. This CDR3 region has 14 residues. The CDR3 DNA follows: TGTGCCAGCTCACCTCTAGCGGGAACCAATGAGCAGTTCTTC. Amino acid sequence: CASSPLAGTNEQFF.

This clone was observed a handful of times. The rearrangement uses TRBV6-8 and TRBJ2-2, with 14 bases fitting TRBD2. This CDR3 is 16 amino acids long. Germline V gene sequence: CDR1 MNHGY, CDR2 SAAAGT. Trimming cost V 4 bases and J 8 bases; bases outside gene matches: 6. CDR3 DNA: TGTGCCAGCAGTTCGGGACTAGCGGGGGCGAGGGGGGAGCTGTTTTTT. It translates to CASSSGLAGARGELFF.

V and J are TRBV11-3 and TRBJ2-3; 7 bases match TRBD1. Germline lookup yields CDR1 SGHNT and CDR2 YENEEA. This CDR3 has 14 residues. The V gene end was trimmed by 5 bases and the J gene end by 0 bases; junction bases not matched to a gene: 2. CDR3 nucleotide sequence: TGTGCCAGCAGCCGAGGGGGCAGCACAGATACGCAGTATTTT. Translating it yields CASSRGGSTDTQYF.

Within the sample, this clone is large. The identical CDR3 is also encoded by other nucleotide sequences in the sample. This chain links TRBV5-1 with TRBJ1-1, with 7 bases that match TRBD1. This CDR3 region has 14 residues. Germline V gives CDR1 SGHRS, CDR2 YFSETQ. J was trimmed by 5 bases and V by 4 bases; bases with no gene match: 8. The CDR3 protein is CASSTGQQETEAFF. CDR3 sequence (DNA): TGCGCCAGCAGCACGGGACAGCAGGAAACTGAAGCTTTCTTT.

This chain uses TRBV5-1 with TRBJ1-2, with 7 bases aligning to TRBD1. CDR3 length: 16 residues. The V gene end was trimmed by 0 bases and the J gene end by 4 bases; junction bases not matched to a gene: 9. Germline assignment: CDR1 SGHRS and CDR2 YFSETQ. The CDR3 spells CASSLAPPGGGYGYTF. CDR3 bases: TGCGCCAGCAGCTTGGCCCCACCAGGGGGAGGCTATGGCTACACCTTC.

This clone came up a few times. CDR3 in amino acids: CASGLGTGLQETQYF. CDR3 nucleotides: TGTGCTAGTGGTTTGGGGACAGGGCTTCAAGAGACCCAGTACTTC. The V and J genes are TRBV12-5 and TRBJ2-5, with 8 positions matching TRBD1. The V and J ends lost 1 base and 2 bases, in that order; junction bases with no gene match: 3. From germline, CDR1 is LGHNT and CDR2 FRNRAP. CDR3 size: 15 residues.